Presented here are 11 T cell receptor beta chains from one specimen sequenced in a study of T cell therapy after organ transplantation. Only in-frame clones appear in the TCRdb table, and some are missing; sequencing was by immunoSEQ multiplex PCR. This table has about 4,800 clones, almost 70% appearing once. These receptors are not linked to any known antigen. Regarding time point: 4-8 weeks after completion of therapy. The source was CD8+ T cells from blood, collected after autologous CMV-specific T cell therapy. The origin of the receptors is a human patient who had received a solid organ transplant and had CMV disease. The graft donor may account for some of the T cells.

There are a few counts of this clone. At one boundary the junction diverges from the germline segment, which might be a read error. The CDR3 loop is CASSQDGREGYGEKLFF. The CDR3 region has the DNA TGCGCCAGCAGCCAAGATGGGCGGGAGGGGTACGGGGAAAAACTGTTTTTT. The chain has TRBV7-9 and TRBJ1-4; possibly TRBD1 for D (5 bases). The CDR3 spans 17 residues. Germline CDR1 reads SEHNR; CDR2 reads FQNEAQ (reference sequence).

The chain couples TRBV27 to TRBJ2-7, with D maybe TRBD1 (5 bases). Between the trimmed V and J ends, which lost 3 bases and 5 bases, there was a span of 11 bases. The CDR3 has 13 amino acids. Germline loops: CDR1 MNHEY, CDR2 SMNVEV (reference sequence). This CDR3 is CASSLGPWDEQYF. The CDR3 coding sequence is TGTGCCAGCAGTTTGGGGCCCTGGGACGAGCAGTACTTC.

The rearrangement uses TRBV7-9 and TRBJ1-3; D is unresolved. V dropped 4 bases and J dropped 6 bases, with 7 bases sitting between them. The germline V gene encodes CDR1 SEHNR and CDR2 FQNEAQ (reference sequence). The CDR3 is made up of 12 amino acids. The CDR3 here is CASSSDLNTIYF. The CDR3 DNA reads TGTGCCAGCAGCTCCGATTTAAACACCATATATTTT.

This chain links TRBV27 with TRBJ2-3; TRBD2 matches at 11 bases. Germline CDR1 is MNHEY and CDR2 is SMNVEV (reference sequence). The J segment lost 0 bases and the V segment lost 3 bases, leaving 14 bases of the junction unmatched. The CDR3 length is 20 residues. The CDR3 here is CASSFSPGASGRTSTDTQYF. The CDR3 DNA reads TGTGCCAGCAGTTTCTCCCCAGGGGCTAGCGGGAGGACTAGCACAGATACGCAGTATTTT.

This rearrangement joins TRBV27 to TRBJ2-7; TRBD2 matches 11 bases. The CDR3 contains 17 residues. After removal of 4 bases from V and 0 bases from J, the junction contained 8 bases not matched to a gene. CDR1 is MNHEY and CDR2 is SMNVEV in the germline V gene (reference sequence). As DNA, the CDR3 is TGTGCCAGCAGTTCGCCCTCGACTAGCGGGGTCTCCTACGAGCAGTACTTC. This codes for CASSSPSTSGVSYEQYF.

In this sample, this clone turned up a few times. The chain joins TRBV6-5 to TRBJ2-2, with no clear D. There are 14 residues in the CDR3. V was cut by 2 bases and J by 1 base, with 5 bases left in between. CDR1 MNHEY and CDR2 SVGAGI come from the germline V gene. The CDR3 protein is CASSYLWNTGELFF. CDR3 nucleotide sequence: TGTGCCAGCAGTTACCTCTGGAACACCGGGGAGCTGTTTTTT.

V usage is TRBV6-5 and J usage is TRBJ2-7; a weak D match, TRBD2 (5 bases). CDR3 size: 14 residues. V dropped 4 bases and J dropped 5 bases, with 15 bases sitting between them. Germline lookup yields CDR1 MNHEY and CDR2 SVGAGI. Written as DNA, the CDR3 is TGTGCCAGCAGTTTAGGAGCGGACCCTCACGAGCAGTACTTC. The encoded protein is CASSLGADPHEQYF.

This chain connects TRBV25-1 to TRBJ2-5; D gene unclear. Trimming stripped 8 bases from V and 5 bases from J, with 12 bases between. Germline values: CDR1 MGHDK, CDR2 SYGVNS. This CDR3 has 12 residues. In DNA, the CDR3 is TGTGCCAGCGCTGAACGCGCCGAGACCCAGTACTTC. It translates to CASAERAETQYF.

This clone is large by share. This chain connects TRBV7-9 to TRBJ1-4; 9 nucleotides agree with TRBD1. This CDR3 has 16 amino acids. Germline lookup yields CDR1 SEHNR and CDR2 FQNEAQ (reference sequence). J lost 1 base, V lost 10 bases, and 10 bases had no gene match. CDR3 sequence (DNA): TGTGCCACCGCACGAGGGACAGGGCGAACTAATGAAAAACTGTTTTTT. Its protein product is CATARGTGRTNEKLFF. The whole variable domain, filled in from reference TRBV7-9 and TRBJ1-4, reads DTGVSQNPRHKITKRGQNVTFRCDPISEHNRLYWYRQTLGQGPEFLTYFQNEAQLEKSRLLSDRFSAERPKGSFSTLEIQRTEQGDSAMYLCATARGTGRTNEKLFFGSGTQLSVL.

As concerns this clone: Mismatch with germline at one junction end may stem from a read error. The V call is TRBV10-3, the J call TRBJ2-5; D is tentatively TRBD1 or TRBD2 (5 bases each). Germline V CDR1 and CDR2: ENHRY, SYGVKD. The CDR3 covers 15 residues. CDR3 amino acids: CASSYSNQGGETQYF. The CDR3, as DNA: TGTGCCAGCAGTTACTCGAATCAGGGCGGGGAGACCCAGTACTTC.

The V and J genes are TRBV5-1 and TRBJ2-7, with 7 bases aligning to TRBD2. V dropped 0 bases and J dropped 5; count of bases not matched to a gene: 8. The CDR3 totals 15 residues. Germline V CDR1 and CDR2: SGHRS, YFSETQ. The CDR3 loop is CASSLAGAAGDEQYF. In DNA form, the CDR3 reads TGCGCCAGCAGCTTGGCCGGTGCGGCGGGGGACGAGCAGTACTTC.